This section outlines one TCR beta chain sequence together with its context. The antigen is unknown. These data belong to a study of cytomegalovirus exposure and HLA in healthy donors. 13 Jbeta primers and 60 Vbeta primers were used for the PCR. Measured with immunoSEQ multiplex PCR; TCRdb has only the in-frame clones, and not every one. This table has 150,000 to 200,000 clones, approximately 78% appearing once. J gave up 1 base and V 6 bases, and 12 bases lay outside the gene matches. This CDR3 is 16 amino acids long. Germline V lookup: CDR1 MDHEN, CDR2 SYDVKM. Findings of the study overall: With high specificity and sensitivity, the classifier reportedly diagnosed cytomegalovirus status. Other equally common chains were less clonally expanded than HLA-associated TCR beta chains, a later analysis showed.

Sequencing used PBMCs. This clonotype originated in a woman in her twenties or thirties in good health and CMV-seropositive. V usage is TRBV28 and J usage is TRBJ2-7; 7 positions match TRBD1. The CDR3 loop is CASSPSNHRGSYEQYF. The DNA of the CDR3 is TGTGCCAGCAGCCCCTCCAACCACAGGGGTTCCTACGAGCAGTACTTC.